This T cell receptor (beta chain) appears in the sequencing data of a study of blood T cell repertoires in COVID-19. Whole-study context: Sites across the United States, Italy and Spain contributed samples from acute and convalescent COVID-19. In each case, the material was cDNA or gDNA derived from T cells, B-cell-depleted T cells, or PBMCs.

J was trimmed by 4 bases and V by 6 bases; bases with no gene match: 16. Germline CDR1 SQVTM, CDR2 ANQGSEA. The length of the CDR3 is 16 residues. Study processing details: Amplifying reference gene primers gave estimates of nucleated cell counts. The data were produced by immunoSEQ multiplex PCR, yet TCRdb's version contains in-frame clones alone and is incomplete. That table is the source of V, J and clone size, and D and trimming were worked out from the DNA. The sample has around 17,000 clones; more than 75% are singletons. This chain joins TRBV29-1 and TRBJ1-1; 8 nucleotides match TRBD1. The sequence was collected from a man in his fifties or sixties with active COVID-19. Sequencing input: peripheral blood. CDR3 coding DNA: TGCAGCGTCCCTCCCTTGACAGGGGCGGGTGGCACTGAAGCTTTCTTT. Encoded protein: CSVPPLTGAGGTEAFF.